This T cell receptor beta chain was sequenced in a study of T-cell memory formation after mild COVID-19. TCRdb independently ran MiXCR on the 5' RACE reads; one entry per CDR3 protein. Of some 320,000 distinct CDR3 sequences listed, 13% to 15% are singletons. The CDR3 consists of 11 residues. V was trimmed by 5 bases and J by 4 bases, leaving 6 bases between them. The germline CDR1 and CDR2 sequences are SEHNR and FQNEAQ (reference sequence). This clonotype was seen repeatedly, ten times or more. The TCR sequence derives from a young man who had mild COVID-19 (a few samples of this study predate the infection). Cell type and time point are not known. The V and J genes are TRBV7-9 and TRBJ2-7, with no clear D. The material sequenced was PBMCs or a T cell subset sorted from them (not recorded which). The CDR3 is CASSPNYEQYF. The CDR3 region has the DNA TGTGCCAGCAGCCCGAATTACGAGCAGTACTTC.